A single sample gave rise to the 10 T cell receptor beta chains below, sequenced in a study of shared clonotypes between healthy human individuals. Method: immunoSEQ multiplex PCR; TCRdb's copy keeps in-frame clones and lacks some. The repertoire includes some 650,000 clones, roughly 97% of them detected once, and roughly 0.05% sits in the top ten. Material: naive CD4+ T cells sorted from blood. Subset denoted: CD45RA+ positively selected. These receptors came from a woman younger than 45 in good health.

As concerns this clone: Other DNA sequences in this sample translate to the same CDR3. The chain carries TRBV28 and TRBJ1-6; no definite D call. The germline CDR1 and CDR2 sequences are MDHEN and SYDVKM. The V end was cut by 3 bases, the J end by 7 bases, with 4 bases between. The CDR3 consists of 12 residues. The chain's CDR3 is CASSFRNSPLHF. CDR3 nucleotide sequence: TGTGCCAGCAGTTTCAGGAATTCACCCCTCCACTTT.

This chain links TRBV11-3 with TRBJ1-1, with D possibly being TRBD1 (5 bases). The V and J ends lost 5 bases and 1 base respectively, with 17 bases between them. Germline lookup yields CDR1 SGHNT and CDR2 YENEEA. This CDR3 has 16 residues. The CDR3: CASSPSRFQGNTEAFF. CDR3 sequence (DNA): TGTGCCAGCAGCCCCTCTAGATTTCAGGGGAACACTGAAGCTTTCTTT.

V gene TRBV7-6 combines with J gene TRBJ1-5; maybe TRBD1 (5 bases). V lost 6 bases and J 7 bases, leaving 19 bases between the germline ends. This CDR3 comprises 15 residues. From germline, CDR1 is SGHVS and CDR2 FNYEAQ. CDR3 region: CASSSDRQPGQPQHF. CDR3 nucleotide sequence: TGTGCCAGCAGTTCCGACAGACAACCGGGGCAGCCCCAGCATTTT.

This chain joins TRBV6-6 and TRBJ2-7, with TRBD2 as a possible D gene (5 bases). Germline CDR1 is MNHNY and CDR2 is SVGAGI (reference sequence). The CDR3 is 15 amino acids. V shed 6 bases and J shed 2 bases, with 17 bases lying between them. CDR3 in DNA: TGTGCCAGCAGCCCCCGGGCGGGCCCAGCCTACGAGCAGTACTTC. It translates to CASSPRAGPAYEQYF.

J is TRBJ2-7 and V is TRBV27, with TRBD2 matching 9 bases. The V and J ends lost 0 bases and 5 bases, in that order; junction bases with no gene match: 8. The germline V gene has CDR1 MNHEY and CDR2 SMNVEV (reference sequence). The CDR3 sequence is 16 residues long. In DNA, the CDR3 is TGTGCCAGCAGTTTATCTAGCGGGAGACCCCAGAACGAGCAGTACTTC. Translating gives CASSLSSGRPQNEQYF.

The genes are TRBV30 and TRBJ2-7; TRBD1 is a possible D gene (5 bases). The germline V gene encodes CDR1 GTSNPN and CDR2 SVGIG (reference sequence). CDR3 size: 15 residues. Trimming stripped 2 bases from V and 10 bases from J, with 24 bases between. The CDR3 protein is CAWSSGPPGLRIQYF. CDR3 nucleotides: TGTGCCTGGAGTAGTGGCCCACCAGGGTTAAGAATACAGTACTTC.

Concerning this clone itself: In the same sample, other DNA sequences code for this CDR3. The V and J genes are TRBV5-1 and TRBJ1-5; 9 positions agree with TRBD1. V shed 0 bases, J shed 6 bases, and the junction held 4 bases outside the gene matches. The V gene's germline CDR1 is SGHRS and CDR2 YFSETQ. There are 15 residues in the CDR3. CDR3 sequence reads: CASSLGQGVGQPQHF. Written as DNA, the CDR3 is TGCGCCAGCAGCTTGGGACAGGGGGTAGGTCAGCCCCAGCATTTT.

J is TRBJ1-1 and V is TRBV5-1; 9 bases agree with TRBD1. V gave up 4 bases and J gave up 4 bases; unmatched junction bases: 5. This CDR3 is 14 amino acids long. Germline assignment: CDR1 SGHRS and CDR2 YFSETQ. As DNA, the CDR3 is TGCGCCAGCAGCGGGGGGACAGGGCTCACTGAAGCTTTCTTT. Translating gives CASSGGTGLTEAFF. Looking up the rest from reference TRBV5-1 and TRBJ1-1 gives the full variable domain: KAGVTQTPRYLIKTRGQQVTLSCSPISGHRSVSWYQQTPGQGLQFLFEYFSETQRNKGNFPGRFSGRQFSNSRSEMNVSTLELGDSALYLCASSGGTGLTEAFFGQGTRLTVV.

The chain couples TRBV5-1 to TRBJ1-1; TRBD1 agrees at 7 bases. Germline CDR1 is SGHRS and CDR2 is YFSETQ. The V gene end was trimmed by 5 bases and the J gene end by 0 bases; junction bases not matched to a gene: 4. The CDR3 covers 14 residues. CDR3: CASRETGLNTEAFF. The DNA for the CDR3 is TGCGCCAGCAGGGAGACAGGGTTGAACACTGAAGCTTTCTTT.

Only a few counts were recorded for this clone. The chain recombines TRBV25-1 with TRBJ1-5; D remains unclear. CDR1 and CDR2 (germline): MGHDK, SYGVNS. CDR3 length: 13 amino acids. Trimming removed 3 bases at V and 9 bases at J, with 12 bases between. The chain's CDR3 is CASSEIIAGPQHF. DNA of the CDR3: TGTGCCAGCAGTGAGATCATTGCTGGGCCCCAGCATTTT.